The 15 T cell receptor beta chains listed next were all sequenced from one sample in a study of cytomegalovirus exposure and HLA in healthy donors. The PCR used 60 Vbeta and 13 Jbeta primers. Here immunoSEQ multiplex PCR was the method, and the copy in TCRdb shows in-frame clones only, minus some. The sample consists of 150,000 to 200,000 clones, roughly 90% of them appearing once. Sequenced: PBMCs. These receptors originate from a boy under 10 years old in good health and CMV-seronegative.

The gene calls are TRBV7-6 and TRBJ1-6; possible D gene TRBD1, 5 bases. Trimming cost V 1 base and J 8 bases, with 21 bases left between them. Per germline, CDR1 SGHVS and CDR2 FNYEAQ. The CDR3 totals 18 residues. CDR3 sequence: CASSLVVGGVLVDSPLHF. In DNA, the CDR3 is TGTGCCAGCAGCTTAGTGGTCGGAGGGGTCTTGGTGGATTCACCCCTCCACTTT.

The sample holds one count of this clone. This rearrangement joins TRBV9 to TRBJ2-5; the match to TRBD2 covers 7 bases. This CDR3 comprises 14 residues. V shed 3 bases and J 3 bases; nucleotides not matched to a gene: 5. Germline CDR1 SGDLS, CDR2 YYNGEE. The CDR3 DNA follows: TGTGCCAGCAGCGCGGGGACTACAAAAGAGACCCAGTACTTC. This sequence encodes CASSAGTTKETQYF. Complete variable domain (other parts from reference TRBV9 and TRBJ2-5): DSGVTQTPKHLITATGQRVTLRCSPRSGDLSVYWYQQSLDQGLQFLIQYYNGEERAKGNILERFSAQQFPDLHSELNLSSLELGDSALYFCASSAGTTKETQYFGPGTRLLVL.

V and J are TRBV7-9 and TRBJ1-2; D gene unclear. The CDR3 consists of 16 residues. V was cut by 2 bases and J by 4 bases, with 17 bases left in between. Germline V gene lookup returns CDR1 SEHNR and CDR2 FQNEAQ (reference sequence). The CDR3 reads CASSLTRLKMSYGYTF. The CDR3 DNA follows: TGTGCCAGCAGCTTAACGCGGTTGAAGATGTCCTATGGCTACACCTTC. Filled out from reference TRBV7-9 and TRBJ1-2, the complete variable domain reads DTGVSQNPRHKITKRGQNVTFRCDPISEHNRLYWYRQTLGQGPEFLTYFQNEAQLEKSRLLSDRFSAERPKGSFSTLEIQRTEQGDSAMYLCASSLTRLKMSYGYTFGSGTRLTVV.

This clone was seen more than once but under ten times. The DNA of the CDR3 is TGTGCCAGCAGTCAAGGGGGAAAACTGTTTTTT. Protein: CASSQGGKLFF. This chain uses TRBV7-9 with TRBJ1-4; perhaps TRBD1 as D (6 bases). Germline-derived CDR1 and CDR2 are SEHNR and FQNEAQ (reference sequence). The CDR3 contains 11 residues. Between the trimmed V and J ends, which lost 6 bases and 10 bases, there was a span of 9 bases.

This chain links TRBV9 with TRBJ2-6; 7 bases line up with TRBD2. CDR1 and CDR2 from the germline V gene are SGDLS and YYNGEE. The V segment lost 8 bases and the J segment 3 bases; nucleotides outside the gene matches: 11. The CDR3 has 16 residues. The DNA of the CDR3 is TGTGCCAGTTGGGGGAGGGTGCCTAATGGGGCCAACGTCCTGACTTTC. This encodes CASWGRVPNGANVLTF.

For the CDR3, the DNA is TGCGCCAGCAGCCCTGACAGGATGAACACTGAAGCTTTCTTT. It specifies CASSPDRMNTEAFF. The chain carries TRBV5-1 and TRBJ1-1, with D tentatively TRBD1 (6 bases). Per the germline V gene, CDR1 is SGHRS and CDR2 is YFSETQ. V was trimmed by 4 bases and J by 0 bases, leaving 10 bases between them. This CDR3 has 14 amino acids.

V usage is TRBV15 and J usage is TRBJ1-1; D is ambiguous. The germline V and J ends were trimmed by 1 base and 3 bases, with 9 bases remaining between them. The CDR3 consists of 14 residues. Germline V gene lookup returns CDR1 LNHNV and CDR2 YYDKDF (reference sequence). CDR3 nucleotides: TGTGCCACCAGCAGAGGAGAGGGAGACACTGAAGCTTTCTTT. This translates into CATSRGEGDTEAFF. Drawing the rest from reference TRBV15 and TRBJ1-1, the complete variable domain is DAMVIQNPRYQVTQFGKPVTLSCSQTLNHNVMYWYQQKSSQAPKLLFHYYDKDFNNEADTPDNFQSRRPNTSFCFLDIRSPGLGDTAMYLCATSRGEGDTEAFFGQGTRLTVV.

This chain joins TRBV2 and TRBJ1-2, with 8 nucleotides matching TRBD1. The CDR3 spans 12 residues. From germline, CDR1 is SNHLY and CDR2 FYNNEI. The J segment lost 2 bases and the V segment lost 11 bases, leaving 4 bases of the junction unmatched. CDR3 residues: CAFTGGNYGYTF. DNA for the CDR3: TGTGCCTTTACAGGGGGGAACTATGGCTACACCTTC.

The rearrangement uses TRBV28 and TRBJ1-2; weak D call: TRBD1 (5 bases). The germline V gene encodes CDR1 MDHEN and CDR2 SYDVKM. The CDR3 sequence is 13 residues long. Trimming pared 3 bases from V and 8 bases from J, leaving 13 bases between. As DNA, the CDR3 is TGTGCCAGCAGTTTCGGGGGAGGGCGCGGCTACACCTTC. Translated: CASSFGGGRGYTF.

The chain has TRBV5-4 and TRBJ1-1; possibly TRBD1 for D (5 bases). V was trimmed by 1 base and J by 2 bases, leaving 9 bases between them. This CDR3 region has 14 residues. CDR1 SGHNT and CDR2 YYREEE come from the germline V gene (reference sequence). The CDR3 loop reads CASSLLQGNTEAFF. The CDR3 nucleotides read TGTGCCAGCAGCTTGCTGCAGGGTAACACTGAAGCTTTCTTT.

V gene TRBV4-1 combines with J gene TRBJ2-7, with TRBD1 as a possible D gene (5 bases). V shed 6 bases and J shed 2 bases, with 14 bases lying between them. The CDR3 has 14 amino acids. Germline V gene data show CDR1 as MGHRA and CDR2 as YSYEKL. The CDR3 sequence is CASSKREQAYEQYF. In DNA form, the CDR3 reads TGCGCCAGCAGTAAGAGAGAACAGGCCTACGAGCAGTACTTC.

The rearrangement uses TRBV13 and TRBJ2-1; D perhaps matches TRBD2 (6 bases). Deletions cut 5 bases from V and 7 bases from J, with 18 bases between. CDR1 PRHDT and CDR2 FYEKMQ come from the germline V gene (reference sequence). The CDR3 extends over 15 amino acids. The CDR3 is CASSGRVPGSNEQFF. CDR3 nucleotides: TGTGCCAGCAGCGGTCGTGTTCCCGGGAGTAATGAGCAGTTCTTC.

The chain links TRBV5-1 to TRBJ2-3; D is possibly TRBD1 (6 bases). V lost 2 bases and J 0 bases, leaving 10 bases between the germline ends. This CDR3 is 15 amino acids long. CDR1 and CDR2 (germline): SGHRS, YFSETQ. The CDR3 sequence: CASSFGQTSTDTQYF. The CDR3 DNA is TGCGCCAGCAGCTTCGGACAGACTAGCACAGATACGCAGTATTTT.

Only one count was recorded for this clone. V and J are TRBV5-1 and TRBJ1-1, with TRBD1 identical over 7 bases. The CDR3 runs to 14 residues. Germline assignment: CDR1 SGHRS and CDR2 YFSETQ. Trimming took 4 bases from V and 7 from J; bases not matched to a gene: 10. DNA for the CDR3: TGCGCCAGCAGCCCCCTCAGGGACAGAAGTGAAGCTTTCTTT. Translation: CASSPLRDRSEAFF.

The rearrangement uses TRBV6-5 and TRBJ2-5; D not resolved. Near its end, the DNA agrees better with TRBJ2-7, so the J call may be wrong. The CDR3 has 13 amino acids. Germline CDR1 is MNHEY and CDR2 is SVGAGI. In DNA, the CDR3 is TGTGCCAGCAGTCTCGACTGGTCGTACGAGCAGTACTTC. This codes for CASSLDWSYEQYF.